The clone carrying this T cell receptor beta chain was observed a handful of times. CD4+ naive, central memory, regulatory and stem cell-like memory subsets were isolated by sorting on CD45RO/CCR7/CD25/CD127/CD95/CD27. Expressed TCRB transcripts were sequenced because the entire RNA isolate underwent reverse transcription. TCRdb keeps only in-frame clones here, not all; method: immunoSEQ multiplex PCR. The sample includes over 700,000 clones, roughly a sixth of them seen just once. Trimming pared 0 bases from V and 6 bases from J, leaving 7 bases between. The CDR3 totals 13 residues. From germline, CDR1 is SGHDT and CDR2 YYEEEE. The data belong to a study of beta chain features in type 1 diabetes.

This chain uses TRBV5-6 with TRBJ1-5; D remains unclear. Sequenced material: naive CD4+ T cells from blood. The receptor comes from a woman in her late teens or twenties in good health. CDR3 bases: TGTGCCAGCAGCTTGGATCCTGGTCAGCCCCAGCATTTT. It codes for CASSLDPGQPQHF.